The 26 T cell receptor beta chains below all came from one sample that was sequenced in a study of T cell changes during pregnancy in multiple sclerosis (dated by TCRdb to 2018 to 2020). The library was prepared using the immunoSEQ multiplex PCR assay. The table comes from immuneACCESS by way of TCRdb, which keeps in-frame sequences with V and J called. Part of the clones is missing from these tables; in studies checked, under half for an unresolved V gene and the rest for unknown reasons. Recorded for this sample are some 56,000 clones; around nine tenths of them occurred a single time. The ten largest account for about 3% of the sample. Sequencing was performed on peripheral blood, taken in the third trimester of pregnancy. Receptors originate from a female donor in good health, enrolled as a control in a pregnancy study.

J is TRBJ2-7 and V is TRBV11-2; tentative D call: TRBD1 (7 bases). V lost 4 bases and J lost 3, with 19 bases in between. The CDR3 has 16 residues. Germline loops: CDR1 SGHAT, CDR2 FQNNGV. The CDR3 loop is CASSSVLHRGGYEQYF. In DNA, the CDR3 is TGTGCCAGCAGCTCCGTATTGCACAGGGGAGGCTACGAGCAGTACTTC.

The chain couples TRBV4-1 to TRBJ2-2; the D gene is possibly TRBD1 (6 bases). V gave up 3 bases and J gave up 0 bases, with 14 bases separating them. Germline lookup yields CDR1 MGHRA and CDR2 YSYEKL. The CDR3 is 17 residues long. The CDR3 here is CASSHGLGATNTGELFF. CDR3 nucleotides: TGCGCCAGCAGCCACGGCTTGGGGGCTACGAACACCGGGGAGCTGTTTTTT.

This clone was counted between two and nine times. The CDR3 here is CSVLTGNSNQPQHF. The DNA of the CDR3 is TGCAGCGTTTTGACAGGGAATAGCAATCAGCCCCAGCATTTT. The chain joins TRBV29-1 to TRBJ1-5; 7 bases map to TRBD1. The J segment lost 0 bases and the V segment lost 5 bases, leaving 4 bases of the junction unmatched. The CDR3 totals 14 residues. CDR1 SQVTM and CDR2 ANQGSEA come from the germline V gene.

The CDR3 here is CASRRGQPQHF. The CDR3 region has the DNA TGTGCCAGCCGGCGAGGGCAGCCCCAGCATTTT. J is TRBJ1-5 and V is TRBV28, with D unclear. This CDR3 is 11 amino acids long. The V end was cut by 8 bases, the J end by 7 bases, with 9 bases between. The germline CDR1 and CDR2 sequences are MDHEN and SYDVKM. Together with reference TRBV28 and TRBJ1-5, the CDR3 gives the full variable domain: DVKVTQSSRYLVKRTGEKVFLECVQDMDHENMFWYRQDPGLGLRLIYFSYDVKMKEKGDIPEGYSVSREKKERFSLILESASTNQTSMYLCASRRGQPQHFGDGTRLSIL.

This chain uses TRBV29-1 with TRBJ2-5, with D possibly being TRBD1 (6 bases). Per germline, CDR1 SQVTM and CDR2 ANQGSEA. This CDR3 is built from 14 residues. Trimming shortened V by 4 bases and J by 1 base, and 13 bases separated the two germline ends. The CDR3 DNA is TGCAGCGTTGCATTCAGGGGCCGCCAAGAGACCCAGTACTTC. Amino acids: CSVAFRGRQETQYF.

The chain combines TRBV5-4 with TRBJ2-3; 8 bases match TRBD2. There are 16 residues in the CDR3. The V segment lost 3 bases and the J segment 5 bases; nucleotides outside the gene matches: 11. Germline V gives CDR1 SGHNT, CDR2 YYREEE (reference sequence). This chain's CDR3 is CASSSGGELSRDTQYF. For the CDR3, the DNA is TGTGCCAGCAGCTCCGGGGGGGAGCTGAGTCGAGATACGCAGTATTTT.

This chain links TRBV9 with TRBJ2-1; the D gene is possibly TRBD2 (5 bases). Germline V CDR1 and CDR2: SGDLS, YYNGEE. V lost 1 base to trimming and J lost 7 bases, with 12 bases between them. The CDR3 has 14 residues. In DNA form, the CDR3 reads TGTGCCAGCAGCGTAATGCCGGGAAGGAATGAGCAGTTCTTC. Translating gives CASSVMPGRNEQFF.

The V gene is TRBV7-2, the J gene TRBJ2-6, with D possibly TRBD1 on 6 matching bases. This CDR3 comprises 16 residues. Germline V lookup: CDR1 SGHTA, CDR2 FQGNSA. V gave up 7 bases and J gave up 1 base, with 14 bases separating them. In DNA, the CDR3 is TGTGCCAGCACCGAAAGAACAGGGTCTGGGGCCAACGTCCTGACTTTC. Translation gives CASTERTGSGANVLTF.

This chain uses TRBV9 with TRBJ2-3, with D uncertain. CDR1 and CDR2 (germline): SGDLS, YYNGEE. The CDR3 has 15 amino acids. The V gene lost 2 bases and the J gene lost 0 bases, with 10 bases spanning the gap. Here the CDR3 DNA reads TGTGCCAGCAGCGTTGAAACAGCTAGCACAGATACGCAGTATTTT. This encodes CASSVETASTDTQYF.

The rearrangement joins TRBV27 to TRBJ2-5; the match to TRBD2 covers 7 bases. Germline CDR1 and CDR2: MNHEY and SMNVEV (reference sequence). There are 18 residues in the CDR3. The junction had 19 bases not matched to a gene; V was cut back by 5 bases and J by 4 bases. For the CDR3, the DNA is TGTGCCAGCAGTCCGACGGGGGGTATGGGGTCTCGGATAGAGACCCAGTACTTC. Residues: CASSPTGGMGSRIETQYF.

The chain has TRBV6-1 and TRBJ1-5; 9 positions agree with TRBD1. V shed 6 bases and J 3 bases; nucleotides not matched to a gene: 6. The CDR3 consists of 15 residues. CDR1 MNHNS and CDR2 SASEGT come from the germline V gene. CDR3 amino acids: CASSGGQGPNQPQHF. The CDR3 nucleotides are TGTGCCAGCAGCGGCGGACAGGGGCCCAATCAGCCCCAGCATTTT.

The chain recombines TRBV7-2 with TRBJ2-1, with TRBD2 matching 8 bases. Unmatched junction bases numbered 2, after V lost 0 bases and J lost 4 bases. The germline V gene encodes CDR1 SGHTA and CDR2 FQGNSA. This CDR3 comprises 15 residues. CDR3 coding DNA: TGTGCCAGCAGCTTAGCGGTAGCGGGATACAATGAGCAGTTCTTC. Protein: CASSLAVAGYNEQFF. Based on the CDR3 plus reference TRBV7-2 and TRBJ2-1, the full variable domain is GAGVSQSPSNKVTEKGKDVELRCDPISGHTALYWYRQSLGQGLEFLIYFQGNSAPDKSGLPSDRFSAERTGGSVSTLTIQRTQQEDSAVYLCASSLAVAGYNEQFFGPGTRLTVL.

V and J are TRBV4-1 and TRBJ2-6; D not certain. Trimming pared 6 bases from V and 0 bases from J, leaving 12 bases between. Germline values: CDR1 MGHRA, CDR2 YSYEKL. This CDR3 spans 16 amino acids. The CDR3 loop reads CASSLVLSSGANVLTF. The CDR3 DNA reads TGCGCCAGCAGTTTAGTCTTAAGCTCTGGGGCCAACGTCCTGACTTTC.

V gene TRBV6-1 combines with J gene TRBJ1-5; D is possibly TRBD1 (5 bases). The CDR3 is 14 amino acids. V was clipped by 7 bases and J by 5 bases, with 15 bases between them. The germline CDR1 and CDR2 sequences are MNHNS and SASEGT. CDR3 sequence reads: CASTLDRSDQPQHF. The CDR3 DNA follows: TGTGCCAGCACCCTTGACAGATCCGATCAGCCCCAGCATTTT.

The V and J genes are TRBV7-2 and TRBJ2-7, with 12 bases lining up with TRBD2. Germline lookup yields CDR1 SGHTA and CDR2 FQGNSA. J gave up 0 bases and V 5 bases, and 11 bases lay outside the gene matches. CDR3 length: 18 residues. CDR3: CASSPGLAGILSSYEQYF. DNA of the CDR3: TGTGCCAGCAGCCCCGGACTAGCGGGAATCCTCAGCTCCTACGAGCAGTACTTC.

The chain recombines TRBV7-2 with TRBJ1-1; possibly TRBD1 for D (6 bases). The V end lost 1 base, the J end lost 9 bases, and 12 bases lay between the germline ends. From germline, CDR1 is SGHTA and CDR2 FQGNSA. The CDR3 consists of 13 residues. CDR3 loop: CASSLGGPNKAFF. The CDR3 DNA reads as TGTGCCAGCAGCTTAGGGGGGCCCAATAAAGCTTTCTTT.

The table lists this clone with a count of one. The chain has TRBV4-3 and TRBJ2-1; TRBD2 agrees at 9 bases. The J segment lost 4 bases and the V segment lost 0 bases, leaving 10 bases of the junction unmatched. This CDR3 region has 18 residues. CDR1 is LGHNA, CDR2 YSLEER, per germline. Here the CDR3 DNA reads TGCGCCAGCAGCCAAGATTCGCTAGCGGGAATACTATACAATGAGCAGTTCTTC. This encodes CASSQDSLAGILYNEQFF.

This chain uses TRBV27 with TRBJ2-7, with TRBD2 as a possible D gene (6 bases). The V end lost 3 bases, the J end lost 3 bases, and 18 bases lay between the germline ends. The CDR3 has 16 amino acids. Germline CDR1 is MNHEY and CDR2 is SMNVEV (reference sequence). CDR3 sequence reads: CASSFSRGAGNYEQYF. CDR3 sequence (DNA): TGTGCCAGCAGTTTTTCCCGAGGTGCGGGAAACTACGAGCAGTACTTC.

The chain has TRBV21-1 and TRBJ2-1; the table's D call, TRBD2, has no DNA check behind it. TRBV21-1 is tagged as a pseudogene. The CDR3 is made up of 14 amino acids. This CDR3 is CASNRLAGYNEQFF. The CDR3 DNA reads TGTGCCAGCAACCGACTAGCGGGGTACAATGAGCAGTTCTTC.

This clone was observed once. The rearrangement uses TRBV27 and TRBJ2-1, with 8 bases identical to TRBD2. The V gene end was trimmed by 2 bases and the J gene end by 2 bases; junction bases not matched to a gene: 2. Germline assignment: CDR1 MNHEY and CDR2 SMNVEV (reference sequence). This CDR3 is 15 amino acids long. The CDR3 sequence is CASSLLAGPYNEQFF. CDR3 DNA sequence: TGTGCCAGCAGTTTACTAGCGGGCCCCTACAATGAGCAGTTCTTC.

This rearrangement joins TRBV10-3 to TRBJ1-2; D is unresolved. In germline, CDR1 is ENHRY, CDR2 SYGVKD. The CDR3 spans 13 residues. Trimming removed 2 bases from V and 1 base from J, with 5 bases in between. The CDR3 nucleotides read TGTGCCATCAGTGAGGAGGTTAACTATGGCTACACCTTC. Amino acids: CAISEEVNYGYTF.

This clone was observed a single time. CDR3 DNA sequence: TGTGCCAGCAGTCCCGGAGGACAGGGAACGGGACTCACAGATACGCAGTATTTT. Translating gives CASSPGGQGTGLTDTQYF. The chain carries TRBV28 and TRBJ2-3; 8 bases are shared with TRBD1. The germline CDR1 and CDR2 sequences are MDHEN and SYDVKM. CDR3 length equals 18 residues. V shed 5 bases, J shed 2 bases, and the junction held 15 bases outside the gene matches. Variable domain in full (rest from reference TRBV28 and TRBJ2-3): DVKVTQSSRYLVKRTGEKVFLECVQDMDHENMFWYRQDPGLGLRLIYFSYDVKMKEKGDIPEGYSVSREKKERFSLILESASTNQTSMYLCASSPGGQGTGLTDTQYFGPGTRLTVL.

The V and J genes are TRBV27 and TRBJ1-2; the match to TRBD1 covers 8 bases. The CDR3 covers 18 residues. V lost 0 bases and J lost 2; bases outside the gene matches: 11. The germline gives CDR1 MNHEY, CDR2 SMNVEV (reference sequence). CDR3 amino acids: CASSLSWTGMGFNYGYTF. For the CDR3, the DNA is TGTGCCAGCAGTTTATCCTGGACAGGGATGGGGTTCAACTATGGCTACACCTTC.

This chain connects TRBV4-2 to TRBJ2-2, with TRBD1 matching 9 bases. Looked up from germline, CDR1 is LGHNA and CDR2 is YNFKEQ. The CDR3 spans 18 residues. V trimming: 1 base; J trimming: 4 bases; junction bases outside the gene matches: 10. The CDR3 sequence: CASSQGDRAFTGTGELFF. CDR3 in DNA: TGTGCCAGCAGCCAAGGGGACAGGGCCTTCACGGGCACCGGGGAGCTGTTTTTT.

CDR3 amino acids: CAISVLGNTEAFF. For the CDR3, the DNA is TGTGCCATCAGTGTTCTCGGGAACACTGAAGCTTTCTTT. The rearrangement uses TRBV10-3 and TRBJ1-1; D ambiguous. The germline V gene has CDR1 ENHRY and CDR2 SYGVKD. The CDR3 is 13 amino acids. Trimming removed 4 bases at V and 1 base at J, with 7 bases between.

The gene calls are TRBV7-2 and TRBJ2-3; TRBD1 matches 8 bases. This CDR3 comprises 14 residues. Germline trimming cut 5 bases from V and 4 bases from J; bases unmatched to any gene: 5. CDR1 is SGHTA, CDR2 FQGNSA, per germline. The CDR3 sequence: CASSRDRQADTQYF. CDR3 DNA sequence: TGTGCCAGCAGCCGGGACAGGCAAGCAGATACGCAGTATTTT.